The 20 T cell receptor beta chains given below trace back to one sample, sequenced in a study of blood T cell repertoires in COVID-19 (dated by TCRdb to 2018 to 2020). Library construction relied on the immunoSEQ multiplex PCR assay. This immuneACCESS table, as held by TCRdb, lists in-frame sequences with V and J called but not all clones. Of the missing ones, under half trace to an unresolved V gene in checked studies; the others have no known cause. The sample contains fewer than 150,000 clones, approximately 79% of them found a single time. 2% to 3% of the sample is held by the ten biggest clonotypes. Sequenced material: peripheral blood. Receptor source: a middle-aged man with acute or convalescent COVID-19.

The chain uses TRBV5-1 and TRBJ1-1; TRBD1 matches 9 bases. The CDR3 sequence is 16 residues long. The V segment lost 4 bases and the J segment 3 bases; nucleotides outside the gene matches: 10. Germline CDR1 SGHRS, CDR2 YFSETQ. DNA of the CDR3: TGCGCCAGCAGCGCGGGACAGGGAAGAGGCGACACTGAAGCTTTCTTT. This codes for CASSAGQGRGDTEAFF. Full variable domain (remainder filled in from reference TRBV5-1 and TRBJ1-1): KAGVTQTPRYLIKTRGQQVTLSCSPISGHRSVSWYQQTPGQGLQFLFEYFSETQRNKGNFPGRFSGRQFSNSRSEMNVSTLELGDSALYLCASSAGQGRGDTEAFFGQGTRLTVV.

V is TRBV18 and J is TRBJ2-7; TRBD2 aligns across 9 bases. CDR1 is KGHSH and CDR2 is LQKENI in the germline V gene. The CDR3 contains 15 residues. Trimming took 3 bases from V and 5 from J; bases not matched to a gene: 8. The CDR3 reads CASSPLAGEFNEQYF. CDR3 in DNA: TGTGCCAGCTCACCTTTAGCGGGAGAATTTAACGAGCAGTACTTC.

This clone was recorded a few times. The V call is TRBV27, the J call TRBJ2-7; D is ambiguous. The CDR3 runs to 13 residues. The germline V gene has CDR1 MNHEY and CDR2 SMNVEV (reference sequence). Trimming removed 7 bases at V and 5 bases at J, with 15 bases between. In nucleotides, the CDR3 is TGTGCCAGCACCTCACAAGCGTCCCACGAGCAGTACTTC. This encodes CASTSQASHEQYF.

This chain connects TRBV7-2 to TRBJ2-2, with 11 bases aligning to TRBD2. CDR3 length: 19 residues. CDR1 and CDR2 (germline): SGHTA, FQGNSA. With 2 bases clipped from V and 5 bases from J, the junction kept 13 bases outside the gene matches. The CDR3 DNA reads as TGTGCCAGCAGCTTATTCGCACTCATAGCGGGGGGGCGTACCGGGGAGCTGTTTTTT. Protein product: CASSLFALIAGGRTGELFF.

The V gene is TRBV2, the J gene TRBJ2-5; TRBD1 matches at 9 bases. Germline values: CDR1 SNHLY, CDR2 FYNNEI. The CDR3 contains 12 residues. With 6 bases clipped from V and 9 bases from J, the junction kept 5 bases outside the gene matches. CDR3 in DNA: TGTGCCAGCAGGGGACAGGGAGAATCCCAGTACTTC. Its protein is CASRGQGESQYF. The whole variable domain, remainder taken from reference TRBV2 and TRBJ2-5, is EPEVTQTPSHQVTQMGQEVILRCVPISNHLYFYWYRQILGQKVEFLVSFYNNEISEKSEIFDDQFSVERPDGSNFTLKIRSTKLEDSAMYFCASRGQGESQYFGPGTRLLVL.

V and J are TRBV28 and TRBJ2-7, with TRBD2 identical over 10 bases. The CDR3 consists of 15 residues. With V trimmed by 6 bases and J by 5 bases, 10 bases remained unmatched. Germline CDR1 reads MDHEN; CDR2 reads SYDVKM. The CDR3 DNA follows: TGTGCCAGCAGCTCCTCTAGCGGGAGCCTCCACGAGCAGTACTTC. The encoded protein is CASSSSSGSLHEQYF.

CDR3 DNA: TGTGCCAGCAGCTTAGCGATGGACTCAGCTGAAGCTTTCTTT. Translated, it gives CASSLAMDSAEAFF. The chain couples TRBV7-9 to TRBJ1-1; no reliable D call. The CDR3 length is 14 residues. Trimming took 0 bases from V and 6 from J, leaving 11 bases between them. CDR1 is SEHNR, CDR2 FQNEAQ, per germline (reference sequence).

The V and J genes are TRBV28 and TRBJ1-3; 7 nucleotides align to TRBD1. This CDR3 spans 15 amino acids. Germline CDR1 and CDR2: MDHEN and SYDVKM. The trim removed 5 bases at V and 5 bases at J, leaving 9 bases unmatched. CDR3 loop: CASSPSGGGRNTIYF. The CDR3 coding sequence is TGTGCCAGCAGTCCCTCCGGAGGGGGCAGAAACACCATATATTTT.

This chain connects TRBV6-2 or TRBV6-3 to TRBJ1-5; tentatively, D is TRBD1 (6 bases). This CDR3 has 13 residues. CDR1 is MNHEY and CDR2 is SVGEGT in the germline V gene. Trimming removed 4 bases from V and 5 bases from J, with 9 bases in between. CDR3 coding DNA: TGTGCCAGCAGTTGGACAGACTATCAGCCCCAGCATTTT. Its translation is CASSWTDYQPQHF.

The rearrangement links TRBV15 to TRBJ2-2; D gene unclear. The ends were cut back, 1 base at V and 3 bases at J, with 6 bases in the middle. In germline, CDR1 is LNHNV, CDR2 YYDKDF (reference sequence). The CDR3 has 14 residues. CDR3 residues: CATSRVDYTGELFF. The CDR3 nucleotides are TGTGCCACCAGCAGAGTCGACTACACCGGGGAGCTGTTTTTT.

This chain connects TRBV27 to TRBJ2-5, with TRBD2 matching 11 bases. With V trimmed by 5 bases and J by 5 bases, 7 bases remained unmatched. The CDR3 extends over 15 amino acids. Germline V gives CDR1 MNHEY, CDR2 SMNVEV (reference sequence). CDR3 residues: CASSLSGRAGETQYF. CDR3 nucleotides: TGTGCCAGCAGTCTTAGCGGGAGGGCCGGTGAGACCCAGTACTTC.

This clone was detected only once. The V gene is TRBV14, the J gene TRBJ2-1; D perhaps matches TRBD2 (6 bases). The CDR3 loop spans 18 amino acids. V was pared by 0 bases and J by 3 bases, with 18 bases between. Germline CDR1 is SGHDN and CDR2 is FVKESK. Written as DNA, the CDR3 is TGTGCCAGCAGCCAAGAGGGGCTAGCGCCCTCTCGCTACAATGAGCAGTTCTTC. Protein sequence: CASSQEGLAPSRYNEQFF.

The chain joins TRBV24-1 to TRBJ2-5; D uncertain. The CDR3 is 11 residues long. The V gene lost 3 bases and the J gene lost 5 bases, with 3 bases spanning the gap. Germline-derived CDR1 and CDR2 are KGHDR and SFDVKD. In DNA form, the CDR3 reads TGTGCCACCAGTGATGAGGAGACCCAGTACTTC. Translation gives CATSDEETQYF.

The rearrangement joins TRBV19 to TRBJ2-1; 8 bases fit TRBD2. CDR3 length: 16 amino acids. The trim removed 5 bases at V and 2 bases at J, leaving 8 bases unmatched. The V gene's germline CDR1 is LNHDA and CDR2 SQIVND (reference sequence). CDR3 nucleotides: TGTGCCAGTAGTTTGGCGCCGGGACTAGCCTACAATGAGCAGTTCTTC. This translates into CASSLAPGLAYNEQFF.

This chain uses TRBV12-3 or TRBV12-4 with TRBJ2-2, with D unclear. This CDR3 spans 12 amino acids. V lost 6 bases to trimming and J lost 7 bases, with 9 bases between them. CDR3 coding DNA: TGTGCCAGCAGACTTGGTAACGGGGAGCTGTTTTTT. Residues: CASRLGNGELFF.

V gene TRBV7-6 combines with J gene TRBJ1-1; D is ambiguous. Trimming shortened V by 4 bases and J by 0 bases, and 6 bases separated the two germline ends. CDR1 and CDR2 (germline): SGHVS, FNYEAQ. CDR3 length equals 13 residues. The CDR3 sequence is CASSSTVNTEAFF. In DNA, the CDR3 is TGTGCCAGCAGCTCCACAGTGAACACTGAAGCTTTCTTT.

DNA for the CDR3: TGTGCCAGCAGCAATAATAGCGGGACATCCAATGAGCAGTTCTTC. Its protein product is CASSNNSGTSNEQFF. The chain combines TRBV6-2 or TRBV6-3 with TRBJ2-1, with 8 bases matching TRBD2. This CDR3 contains 15 residues. V lost 6 bases, J lost 6 bases, and 10 bases stayed unmatched. Germline V gene lookup returns CDR1 MNHEY and CDR2 SVGEGT.

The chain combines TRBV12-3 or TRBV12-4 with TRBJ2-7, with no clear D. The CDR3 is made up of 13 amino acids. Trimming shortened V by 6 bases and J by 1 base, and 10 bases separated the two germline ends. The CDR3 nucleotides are TGTGCCAGCAGACCGGCAGGTTCCTACGAGCAGTACTTC. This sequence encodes CASRPAGSYEQYF.

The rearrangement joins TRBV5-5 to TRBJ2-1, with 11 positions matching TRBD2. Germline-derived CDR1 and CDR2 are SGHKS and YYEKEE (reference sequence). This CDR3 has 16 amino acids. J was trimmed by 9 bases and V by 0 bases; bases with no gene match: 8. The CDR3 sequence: CASSLVLSSGRIEQFF. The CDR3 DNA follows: TGTGCCAGCAGCTTGGTATTGTCTAGCGGGAGGATTGAGCAGTTCTTC.

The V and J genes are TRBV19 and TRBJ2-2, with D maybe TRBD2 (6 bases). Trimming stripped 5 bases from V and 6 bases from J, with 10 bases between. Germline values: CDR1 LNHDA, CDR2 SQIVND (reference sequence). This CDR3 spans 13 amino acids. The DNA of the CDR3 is TGTGCCAGTAGTGCACTAGCCGCCGGGGAGCTGTTTTTT. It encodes CASSALAAGELFF.